This T cell receptor (beta chain) originates from a study of blood T cell repertoires in COVID-19. This CDR3 spans 18 amino acids. With V trimmed by 5 bases and J by 4 bases, 15 bases remained unmatched. Germline assignment: CDR1 SEHNR and CDR2 FQNEAQ (reference sequence). Authors' methods: For nucleated cells, counts were estimated from reference gene primer amplification. Here immunoSEQ multiplex PCR was the method, and the copy in TCRdb shows in-frame clones only, minus some. That table supplies the V and J calls and clone size; D and trimming were determined from the DNA. Among 250,000 or so clones listed, about 87% were seen once.

The sequence was collected from a man under 40 with COVID-19, enrolled during active disease. Material for sequencing was peripheral blood. This chain joins TRBV7-9 and TRBJ1-1; 11 positions agree with TRBD1. Here the CDR3 reads CASSVRLAGTGGSTEAFF. The CDR3 nucleotides read TGTGCCAGCAGCGTTCGACTGGCAGGGACAGGGGGGTCCACTGAAGCTTTCTTT.